These 25 T cell receptor beta chains came from one sample sequenced in a study of OX40 agonist ivuxolimab in advanced cancers. TCRdb keeps only in-frame clones here, not all; method: immunoSEQ multiplex PCR. The sample includes 70,000 to 95,000 clones, under 95% of them seen just once. The starting material was CD4+ or CD8+ T cells sorted from blood, obtained in a trial of the OX40 agonist ivuxolimab. These receptors were obtained from an adult with an advanced solid tumor such as melanoma, head and neck, liver or kidney cancer.

This rearrangement joins TRBV19 to TRBJ2-7, with TRBD1 matching over 7 bases. Germline CDR1 reads LNHDA; CDR2 reads SQIVND (reference sequence). The CDR3 covers 13 residues. The trim removed 5 bases at V and 0 bases at J, leaving 1 base unmatched. The CDR3: CASSGTDSYEQYF. In nucleotides, the CDR3 is TGTGCCAGTAGTGGGACAGACTCCTACGAGCAGTACTTC.

This sequence joins TRBV25-1 and TRBJ1-2; D call uncertain. Trimming took off 2 bases at V and 9 bases at J, with 7 bases between the two ends. CDR1 is MGHDK, CDR2 SYGVNS, per germline. The CDR3 is 11 residues long. The CDR3 loop reads CASSEQGSYTF. In DNA, the CDR3 is TGTGCCAGCAGTGAACAAGGGAGCTACACCTTC.

As for this clone: Germline and junction disagree at one end, which may indicate a read error. V gene TRBV30 combines with J gene TRBJ2-3; 8 positions agree with TRBD1. The CDR3 sequence is 12 residues long. Germline CDR1 is GTSNPN and CDR2 is SVGIG (reference sequence). Written as DNA, the CDR3 is TGTGCCTGGAGTGCCCAGGGGGCCAGGCGGGATTTT. Translation gives CAWSAQGARRDF.

The chain couples TRBV6-1 to TRBJ2-5, with 11 bases that match TRBD2. There are 15 residues in the CDR3. V shed 9 bases and J 4 bases; nucleotides not matched to a gene: 10. CDR1 MNHNS and CDR2 SASEGT come from the germline V gene. The CDR3 coding sequence is TGTGCCAGTATAAATAGCGGGGGGGCTATAGAGACCCAGTACTTC. Its protein is CASINSGGAIETQYF.

CDR3 nucleotides: TGCAGCGAAGAAGATCGGGGGACCCAAGAGACCCAGTACTTC. It translates to CSEEDRGTQETQYF. The V gene is TRBV29-1, the J gene TRBJ2-5, with D possibly matching TRBD2 (6 bases). The CDR3 runs 14 residues. V was cut by 7 bases and J by 1 base, with 16 bases left in between. The germline V gene has CDR1 SQVTM and CDR2 ANQGSEA.

V usage is TRBV19 and J usage is TRBJ2-3; D might be TRBD2 (6 bases). Germline CDR1 LNHDA, CDR2 SQIVND (reference sequence). V was pared by 3 bases and J by 0 bases, with 13 bases between. The CDR3 has 16 amino acids. The CDR3 DNA sequence: TGTGCCAGTAGTATCGGGGGATTCTCTAGCACAGATACGCAGTATTTT. Translating it yields CASSIGGFSSTDTQYF.

V usage is TRBV5-1 and J usage is TRBJ1-1; possible D gene TRBD1, 5 bases. This CDR3 is 15 amino acids long. Trimming pared 3 bases from V and 0 bases from J, leaving 12 bases between. Germline V gene sequence: CDR1 SGHRS, CDR2 YFSETQ. Here the CDR3 DNA reads TGCGCCAGCAGCTCCGCAGGGCTCATGAACACTGAAGCTTTCTTT. Its protein is CASSSAGLMNTEAFF. The entire variable domain, with the rest obtained from reference TRBV5-1 and TRBJ1-1, is as follows: KAGVTQTPRYLIKTRGQQVTLSCSPISGHRSVSWYQQTPGQGLQFLFEYFSETQRNKGNFPGRFSGRQFSNSRSEMNVSTLELGDSALYLCASSSAGLMNTEAFFGQGTRLTVV.

The genes are TRBV7-8 and TRBJ2-2, with D hard to call. Germline V gives CDR1 SGHVS, CDR2 FQNEAQ. The V end lost 5 bases, the J end lost 6 bases, and 16 bases lay between the germline ends. The CDR3 loop spans 15 amino acids. CDR3 bases: TGTGCCAGCAGCCCCTCCGAGGCTTCGGCCGGGGAGCTGTTTTTT. This encodes CASSPSEASAGELFF.

The chain uses TRBV5-1 and TRBJ1-4; maybe TRBD1 (6 bases). V lost 2 bases to trimming and J lost 8 bases, with 16 bases between them. Germline-derived CDR1 and CDR2 are SGHRS and YFSETQ. This CDR3 comprises 15 residues. For the CDR3, the DNA is TGCGCCAGCAGCTTCCAGGGGAGGGTTGAGGAAAAACTGTTTTTT. This gives the protein CASSFQGRVEEKLFF.

The chain joins TRBV6-5 to TRBJ1-1, with 9 bases fitting TRBD1. CDR1 and CDR2 from the germline V gene are MNHEY and SVGAGI. The CDR3 sequence is 14 residues long. After removal of 9 bases from V and 4 bases from J, the junction contained 9 bases not matched to a gene. Here the CDR3 reads CASIDGQGTTEAFF. CDR3 bases: TGTGCCAGTATTGATGGACAGGGGACCACTGAAGCTTTCTTT.

In nucleotides, the CDR3 is TGTGCCAGCAGCCCGTCAGGGGGAAACACTGAAGCTTTCTTT. Translating gives CASSPSGGNTEAFF. V gene TRBV7-9 combines with J gene TRBJ1-1, with TRBD1 identical over 7 bases. Germline CDR1 SEHNR, CDR2 FQNEAQ (reference sequence). CDR3 size: 14 residues. With V trimmed by 5 bases and J by 2 bases, 5 bases remained unmatched.

The chain joins TRBV5-4 to TRBJ2-7; D is perhaps TRBD1 (6 bases). The CDR3 totals 15 residues. Germline CDR1 reads SGHNT; CDR2 reads YYREEE (reference sequence). V shed 0 bases and J shed 4 bases, with 14 bases lying between them. The CDR3 sequence: CASSLVGAPGYEQYF. For the CDR3, the DNA is TGTGCCAGCAGCTTGGTGGGGGCCCCGGGGTACGAGCAGTACTTC.

CDR3 sequence reads: CASIGAEGRALRTGYTF. The CDR3 coding sequence is TGTGCCAGTATTGGTGCGGAAGGCAGGGCTTTAAGAACTGGCTACACCTTC. The genes are TRBV19 and TRBJ1-2, with D perhaps TRBD1 (5 bases). CDR3 size: 17 residues. Trimming pared 7 bases from V and 7 bases from J, leaving 28 bases between. Germline CDR1 LNHDA, CDR2 SQIVND (reference sequence).

The chain employs TRBV7-3 and TRBJ2-3, with 12 positions matching TRBD2. The CDR3 is made up of 17 amino acids. With V trimmed by 1 base and J by 4 bases, 6 bases remained unmatched. CDR1 and CDR2 (germline): SGHTA, FQGTGA. The CDR3 region is CASSLRPSGRAADTQYF. CDR3 sequence (DNA): TGTGCCAGCAGCTTAAGGCCTAGCGGGAGGGCCGCAGATACGCAGTATTTT. Together with reference TRBV7-3 and TRBJ2-3, the CDR3 gives the full variable domain: GAGVSQTPSNKVTEKGKYVELRCDPISGHTALYWYRQSLGQGPEFLIYFQGTGAADDSGLPNDRFFAVRPEGSVSTLKIQRTERGDSAVYLCASSLRPSGRAADTQYFGPGTRLTVL.

The chain combines TRBV27 with TRBJ2-1; possible D gene TRBD2, 6 bases. Trimming shortened V by 5 bases and J by 10 bases, and 18 bases separated the two germline ends. CDR3 length: 14 residues. The germline V gene encodes CDR1 MNHEY and CDR2 SMNVEV (reference sequence). This CDR3 is CASSLRDSRREQFF. The DNA of the CDR3 is TGTGCCAGCAGTCTCCGGGACTCGCGACGCGAGCAGTTCTTC.

The V and J genes are TRBV5-1 and TRBJ1-2, with D possibly TRBD1 on 5 matching bases. Trimming cost V 1 base and J 2 bases, with 9 bases left between them. Looked up from germline, CDR1 is SGHRS and CDR2 is YFSETQ. The CDR3 length is 14 residues. Here the CDR3 DNA reads TGCGCCAGCAGCTTGACTCAGGGAAACTATGGCTACACCTTC. It codes for CASSLTQGNYGYTF. The variable domain in full, completed from reference TRBV5-1 and TRBJ1-2, reads KAGVTQTPRYLIKTRGQQVTLSCSPISGHRSVSWYQQTPGQGLQFLFEYFSETQRNKGNFPGRFSGRQFSNSRSEMNVSTLELGDSALYLCASSLTQGNYGYTFGSGTRLTVV.

This sequence joins TRBV19 and TRBJ1-5, with D unclear. The V gene's germline CDR1 is LNHDA and CDR2 SQIVND (reference sequence). This CDR3 region has 12 residues. Trimming took off 6 bases at V and 5 bases at J, with 8 bases between the two ends. The CDR3: CASREKHQPQHF. The CDR3 region has the DNA TGTGCCAGTAGAGAGAAACATCAGCCCCAGCATTTT.

Only one count was recorded for this clone. The chain recombines TRBV21-1 with TRBJ1-2. TRBV21-1 is a pseudogene locus. This CDR3 region has 13 residues. This chain's CDR3 is CASSILRCNGYTF. The CDR3 coding sequence is TGTGCCAGCAGCATTTTAAGATGTAACGGCTACACCTTC.

This clone was detected once. The V gene is TRBV29-1, the J gene TRBJ2-7; D might be TRBD1 (6 bases). The germline V gene has CDR1 SQVTM and CDR2 ANQGSEA. CDR3 size: 12 residues. The V gene lost 4 bases and the J gene lost 5 bases, with 12 bases spanning the gap. The CDR3 sequence is CSVVARGDEQYF. The CDR3, as DNA: TGCAGCGTTGTCGCCAGGGGAGACGAGCAGTACTTC.

The genes are TRBV7-9 and TRBJ1-5, with no clear D. The germline CDR1 and CDR2 sequences are SEHNR and FQNEAQ (reference sequence). CDR3 length: 12 amino acids. V was clipped by 1 base and J by 4 bases, with 2 bases between them. CDR3 DNA sequence: TGTGCCAGCAGCTTAGGGAATCAGCCCCAGCATTTT. It codes for CASSLGNQPQHF. Full variable domain (remainder filled in from reference TRBV7-9 and TRBJ1-5): DTGVSQNPRHKITKRGQNVTFRCDPISEHNRLYWYRQTLGQGPEFLTYFQNEAQLEKSRLLSDRFSAERPKGSFSTLEIQRTEQGDSAMYLCASSLGNQPQHFGDGTRLSIL.

This sequence joins TRBV27 and TRBJ1-5; D gene unclear. Trimming removed 6 bases from V and 0 bases from J, with 9 bases in between. The CDR3 is made up of 14 amino acids. Germline V CDR1 and CDR2: MNHEY, SMNVEV (reference sequence). In DNA form, the CDR3 reads TGTGCCAGCAGCGATCAAGATAGCAATCAGCCCCAGCATTTT. Translation gives CASSDQDSNQPQHF.

The chain recombines TRBV6-4 with TRBJ1-1; D call uncertain. Germline V gives CDR1 MRHNA, CDR2 SNTAGT. V lost 7 bases, J lost 2 bases, and 11 bases lay in between. The CDR3 sequence is 13 residues long. CDR3 DNA sequence: TGTGCCAGCAAGGCAGAGTACAACACTGAAGCTTTCTTT. It is translated as CASKAEYNTEAFF.

The V call is TRBV5-4, the J call TRBJ1-3, with D perhaps TRBD1 (6 bases). With 4 bases removed from V and 4 bases from J, the gap between germline ends came to 15 bases. Germline V CDR1 and CDR2: SGHNT, YYREEE (reference sequence). The CDR3 length is 15 residues. The CDR3 here is CASSGGPGKGNTIYF. The CDR3 DNA follows: TGTGCCAGCAGCGGGGGCCCGGGAAAGGGAAACACCATATATTTT.

This sequence joins TRBV5-1 and TRBJ2-3, with TRBD2 matching 7 bases. Germline V gene lookup returns CDR1 SGHRS and CDR2 YFSETQ. The CDR3 extends over 16 amino acids. V trimming: 0 bases; J trimming: 2 bases; junction bases outside the gene matches: 6. The CDR3 reads CASSLAGGSYTDTQYF. In DNA form, the CDR3 reads TGCGCCAGCAGCTTGGCGGGGGGATCTTACACAGATACGCAGTATTTT.

The chain joins TRBV5-1 to TRBJ1-1, with D hard to call. Trimming took off 4 bases at V and 1 base at J, with 8 bases between the two ends. The CDR3 has 13 residues. Per germline, CDR1 SGHRS and CDR2 YFSETQ. CDR3 bases: TGCGCCAGCAGCCCCTTGGGGAACACTGAAGCTTTCTTT. Translating gives CASSPLGNTEAFF. The complete variable domain, with remaining parts taken from reference TRBV5-1 and TRBJ1-1, reads KAGVTQTPRYLIKTRGQQVTLSCSPISGHRSVSWYQQTPGQGLQFLFEYFSETQRNKGNFPGRFSGRQFSNSRSEMNVSTLELGDSALYLCASSPLGNTEAFFGQGTRLTVV.